A single T cell receptor beta chain is shown here with its context. Its specificity is unknown. The study ran its PCR with 60 Vbeta and 13 Jbeta primers. Here immunoSEQ multiplex PCR was the method, and the copy in TCRdb shows in-frame clones only, minus some. The sample has under 150,000 clones; approximately 84% are singletons. These data belong to a study of cytomegalovirus exposure and HLA in healthy donors. General study results and limits: Through in vitro validation, a few CMV-associated chains were shown to be specific for CMV antigens. Researchers reported from a later analysis that most CMV-associated TCR beta chains appeared HLA-restricted. In a later analysis, TCR association rates varied by HLA locus: DRB1 most, HLA-C fewest.

Sequenced sample: PBMCs. This sequence originates from a boy aged 2 to 9 in good health and CMV-seronegative.

CDR3 DNA: TGTGCCAGCAGCTTGGCGCCCGGCTCTGGAAACACCATATATTTT. This sequence encodes CASSLAPGSGNTIYF. The gene calls are TRBV5-5 and TRBJ1-3; D remains unclear. The CDR3 consists of 15 residues. Looked up from germline, CDR1 is SGHKS and CDR2 is YYEKEE (reference sequence). Trimming cost V 0 bases and J 0 bases, with 7 bases left between them.